The source of this T cell receptor (beta chain) is a study of T-cell reconstitution after alpha-beta-depleted transplantation in children. Findings and caveats of the study: There were reportedly several hundred expanded graft clones from which alpha-beta T cells came about two months after transplant. Once a year had passed after transplant, T-cell counts and diversity came mostly from newly produced T cells.

The CDR3 is 18 residues long. V lost 6 bases and J lost 0; bases outside the gene matches: 16. Looked up from germline, CDR1 is SGHDT and CDR2 is YYEEEE. Preparing the TCRbeta library involved the use of unique molecular identifiers. TCRdb reanalysed the PCR reads using MiXCR and keeps one entry per CDR3 protein. The table records fewer than 700,000 distinct CDR3 sequences, around 13% of them present only once. On this clonotype: Its antigen is not identified.

Sample: PBMCs, mostly from graft donor cells, taken 360 days after TCRalphabeta/CD19-depleted stem cell transplant. The V call is TRBV5-6, the J call TRBJ2-7; 9 bases match TRBD1. This TCR came from a male patient between 10 and 17 years old who had a stem cell transplant for acute myeloid leukemia, so the T cells may come from the graft donor. DNA for the CDR3: TGTGCCAGCACGAAGCCTGTAAACAGGGGGCCCAACTCCTACGAGCAGTACTTC. It encodes CASTKPVNRGPNSYEQYF. Full variable domain (rest looked up from reference TRBV5-6 and TRBJ2-7): DAGVTQSPTHLIKTRGQQVTLRCSPKSGHDTVSWYQQALGQGPQFIFQYYEEEERQRGNFPDRFSGHQFPNYSSELNVNALLLGDSALYLCASTKPVNRGPNSYEQYFGPGTRLTVT.